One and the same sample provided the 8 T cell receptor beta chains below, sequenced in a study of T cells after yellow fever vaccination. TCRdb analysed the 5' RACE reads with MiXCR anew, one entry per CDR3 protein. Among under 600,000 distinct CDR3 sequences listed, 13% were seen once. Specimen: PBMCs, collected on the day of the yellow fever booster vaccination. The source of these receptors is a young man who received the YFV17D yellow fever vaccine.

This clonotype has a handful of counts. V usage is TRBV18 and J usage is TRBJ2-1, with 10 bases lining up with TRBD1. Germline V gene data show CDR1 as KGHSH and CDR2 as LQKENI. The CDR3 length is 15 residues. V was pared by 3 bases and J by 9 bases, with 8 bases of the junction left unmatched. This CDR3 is CASSPPGQGYGEQFF. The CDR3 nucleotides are TGTGCCAGCTCACCCCCGGGACAGGGGTACGGTGAGCAGTTCTTC.

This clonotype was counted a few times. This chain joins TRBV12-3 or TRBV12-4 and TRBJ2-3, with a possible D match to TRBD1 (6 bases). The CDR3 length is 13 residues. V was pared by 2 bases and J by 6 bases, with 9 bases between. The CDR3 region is CASSLQGRDTQYF. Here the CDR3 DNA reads TGTGCCAGCAGTTTACAGGGGCGGGATACGCAGTATTTT.

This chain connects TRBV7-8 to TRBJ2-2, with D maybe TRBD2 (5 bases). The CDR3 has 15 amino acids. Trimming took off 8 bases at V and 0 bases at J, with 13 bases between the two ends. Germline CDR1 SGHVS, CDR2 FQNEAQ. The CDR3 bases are TGTGCCAGCGACCTCAGCGGTGCGAACACCGGGGAGCTGTTTTTT. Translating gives CASDLSGANTGELFF. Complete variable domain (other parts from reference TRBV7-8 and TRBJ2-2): GAGVSQSPRYKVAKRGQDVALRCDPISGHVSLFWYQQALGQGPEFLTYFQNEAQLDKSGLPSDRFFAERPEGSVSTLKIQRTQQEDSAVYLCASDLSGANTGELFFGEGSRLTVL.

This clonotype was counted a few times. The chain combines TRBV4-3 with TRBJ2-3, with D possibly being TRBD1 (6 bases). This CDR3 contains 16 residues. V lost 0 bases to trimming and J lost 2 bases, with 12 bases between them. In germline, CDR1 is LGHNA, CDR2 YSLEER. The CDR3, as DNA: TGCGCCAGCAGCCAAGATTTCGACAGGTCCACAGATACGCAGTATTTT. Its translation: CASSQDFDRSTDTQYF.

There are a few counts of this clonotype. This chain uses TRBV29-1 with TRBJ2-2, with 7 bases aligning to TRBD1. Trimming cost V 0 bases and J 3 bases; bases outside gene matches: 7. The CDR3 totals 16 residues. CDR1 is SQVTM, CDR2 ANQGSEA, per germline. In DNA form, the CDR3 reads TGCAGCGTTGAAGATCCCGACAGGGCTTACACCGGGGAGCTGTTTTTT. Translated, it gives CSVEDPDRAYTGELFF.

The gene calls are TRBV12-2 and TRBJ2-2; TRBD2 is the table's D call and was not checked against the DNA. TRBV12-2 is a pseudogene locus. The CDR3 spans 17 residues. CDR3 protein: CASREDMAGGNTGELFF. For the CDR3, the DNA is TGTGCAAGTCGGGAGGATATGGCGGGGGGAAACACCGGGGAGCTGTTTTTT.

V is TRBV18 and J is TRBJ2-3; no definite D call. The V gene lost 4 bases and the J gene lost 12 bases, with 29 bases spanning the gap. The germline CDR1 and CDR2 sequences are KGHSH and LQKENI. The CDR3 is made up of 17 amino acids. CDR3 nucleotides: TGTGCCAGCTCACGGGTTTCGGCCAACGTCCGGCTGACTTCCCAGTATTTT. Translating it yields CASSRVSANVRLTSQYF.

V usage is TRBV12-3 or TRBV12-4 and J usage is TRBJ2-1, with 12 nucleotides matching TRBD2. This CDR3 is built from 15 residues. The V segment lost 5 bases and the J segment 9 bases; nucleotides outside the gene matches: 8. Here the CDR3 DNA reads TGTGCCAGCAGTAGCCGGACTAGCGGGAAATTTGAGCAGTTCTTC. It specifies CASSSRTSGKFEQFF.